Below are 27 T cell receptor beta chains sequenced from a single sample in a study of breast tumors, draining lymph nodes, adjacent tissues. Each CDR3 protein gets one entry after TCRdb re-called the multiplex PCR reads with MiXCR. Of about 15,000 distinct CDR3 sequences listed, roughly 60% are singletons. Sequenced: tumor-adjacent breast tissue. These receptors all stem from a female donor with breast cancer. Some clones in this sample may be carry-over from other donors' samples.

This clonotype was seen repeatedly, ten times or more. V and J are TRBV7-3 and TRBJ1-1, with D uncertain. The germline V gene encodes CDR1 SGHTA and CDR2 FQGTGA. This CDR3 spans 15 amino acids. Trimming shortened V by 1 base and J by 1 base, and 10 bases separated the two germline ends. The CDR3 region has the DNA TGTGCCAGCAGCTTAAATGGGGTGGGGAACACTGAAGCTTTCTTT. It specifies CASSLNGVGNTEAFF.

The genes are TRBV5-6 and TRBJ2-5, with a weak D call TRBD1 (7 bases). V was shortened by 0 bases and J by 9 bases, with 21 bases between the two germline ends. There are 16 residues in the CDR3. Germline V CDR1 and CDR2: SGHDT, YYEEEE. The CDR3 DNA reads as TGTGCCAGCAGCTTGGCCCTTCAGGGGGGAGGTCAGCCCCAGTACTTC. Its translation is CASSLALQGGGQPQYF.

This chain connects TRBV20-1 to TRBJ2-7; D is perhaps TRBD1 or TRBD2 (6 bases each). CDR3 size: 13 residues. V gave up 6 bases and J gave up 5 bases, with 17 bases separating them. The germline V gene encodes CDR1 DFQATT and CDR2 SNEGSKA (reference sequence). The CDR3 spells CSAKVGGRDEQYF. The CDR3 coding sequence is TGCAGTGCGAAGGTCGGGGGCAGGGACGAGCAGTACTTC.

This clonotype was counted many times. Germline is not matched at one junction end, which may reflect a read error. The chain links TRBV6-1 to TRBJ1-6, with D possibly matching TRBD1 (6 bases). CDR3 length equals 13 residues. Germline assignment: CDR1 MNHNS and CDR2 SASEGT. The chain's CDR3 is CASRRTANSPLHF. In DNA form, the CDR3 reads TGTGCCAGCAGACGGACAGCAAATTCGCCCCTCCACTTT.

Regarding this clonotype: A read error may be the cause here, since a much bigger clone is one base away. The rearrangement links TRBV19 to TRBJ1-1, with 7 bases lining up with TRBD1. The germline CDR1 and CDR2 sequences are LNHDA and SQIVND (reference sequence). The V segment lost 4 bases and the J segment 5 bases; nucleotides outside the gene matches: 4. This CDR3 is built from 13 residues. CDR3 protein: CASSTRGETEAFF. In DNA, the CDR3 is TGTGCCAGTAGTACCAGGGGGGAGACTGAAGCTTTCTTT.

As regards this clonotype: A much larger clone sits a single nucleotide away, making a read error possible. The CDR3 does not end in the conserved phenylalanine or tryptophan, so this is likely a read error. The chain joins TRBV19 to TRBJ1-1; 7 positions match TRBD1. There are 13 residues in the CDR3. CDR1 and CDR2 from the germline V gene are LNHDA and SQIVND (reference sequence). Trimming cost V 3 bases and J 5 bases; bases outside gene matches: 3. The CDR3 bases are TGTGCCAGTAGTATCAGGGGGGAGACTGAAGCTTTCTCT. Amino acid sequence: CASSIRGETEAFS.

The DNA of the CDR3 is TGCGCCAGCAGCCAAGATCTGGGTAGCTCCTACAATGAGCAGTTCTTC. It translates to CASSQDLGSSYNEQFF. The V and J genes are TRBV4-3 and TRBJ2-1; D is ambiguous. V was clipped by 0 bases and J by 0 bases, with 9 bases between them. CDR1 is LGHNA, CDR2 YSLEER, per germline. The CDR3 sequence is 16 residues long.

The count of this clonotype is one. The J gene is TRBJ1-2, the V gene TRBV9; 7 positions match TRBD1. V trimming: 2 bases; J trimming: 8 bases; junction bases outside the gene matches: 3. The CDR3 loop spans 12 amino acids. From germline, CDR1 is SGDLS and CDR2 YYNGEE. The CDR3: CASSVHRGGYTF. In nucleotides, the CDR3 is TGTGCCAGCAGCGTCCACAGGGGCGGCTACACCTTC.

A single count supports this clonotype. This rearrangement joins TRBV29-1 to TRBJ1-3, with D hard to call. Between the trimmed V and J ends, which lost 4 bases and 0 bases, there was a span of 4 bases. Germline CDR1 and CDR2: SQVTM and ANQGSEA. This CDR3 contains 12 residues. CDR3 amino acids: CSVVVSGNTIYF. The CDR3, as DNA: TGCAGCGTTGTTGTCTCTGGAAACACCATATATTTT.

CDR3 in DNA: TGTGCCAGCAGTGGGCAATCGGAACTGTTTTTT. Residues: CASSGQSELFF. This rearrangement joins TRBV2 to TRBJ1-4; D uncertain. Germline assignment: CDR1 SNHLY and CDR2 FYNNEI. The CDR3 sequence is 11 residues long. Deletions cut 4 bases from V and 12 bases from J, with 9 bases between.

The CDR3 is CSVEPSSYNEQFF. The CDR3 coding sequence is TGCAGCGTTGAACCGAGCTCCTACAATGAGCAGTTCTTC. This chain uses TRBV29-1 with TRBJ2-1; no clear D gene. V was cut by 2 bases and J by 0 bases, with 5 bases left in between. Germline lookup yields CDR1 SQVTM and CDR2 ANQGSEA. The CDR3 has 13 amino acids.

In this sample, this clonotype turned up many times. This chain joins TRBV9 and TRBJ1-1, with D possibly TRBD1 on 6 matching bases. The V end was cut by 4 bases, the J end by 1 base, with 8 bases between. Germline V gene sequence: CDR1 SGDLS, CDR2 YYNGEE. The CDR3 has 13 residues. CDR3 DNA sequence: TGTGCCAGCAGCCTGGGACAGAACACTGAAGCTTTCTTT. This translates into CASSLGQNTEAFF.

The rearrangement joins TRBV7-9 to TRBJ1-6; the D is unclear. Germline lookup yields CDR1 SEHNR and CDR2 FQNEAQ (reference sequence). The CDR3 spans 15 residues. The V end lost 5 bases, the J end lost 13 bases, and 21 bases lay between the germline ends. DNA for the CDR3: TGTGCCAGCAGCCCCGCGAGCGCGAGCTTTTACCCCCTCCACTTT. Protein sequence: CASSPASASFYPLHF.

This clonotype was detected many times. The chain couples TRBV4-2 to TRBJ2-5, with 9 bases matching TRBD2. The germline V gene has CDR1 LGHNA and CDR2 YNFKEQ. This CDR3 comprises 16 residues. Trimming took 0 bases from V and 5 from J; bases not matched to a gene: 7. CDR3 sequence: CASSQEGAGGRETQYF. The DNA for the CDR3 is TGTGCCAGCAGCCAAGAAGGGGCGGGGGGGCGCGAGACCCAGTACTTC.

This clonotype has at least ten counts. A much larger clone is a single base away; this may be a read error. The V gene is TRBV5-6, the J gene TRBJ1-2; no firm D call. Trimming left V 0 bases short and J 4 bases short, with 7 bases between. Looked up from germline, CDR1 is SGHDT and CDR2 is YYEEEE. There are 13 residues in the CDR3. DNA for the CDR3: TGTGCCAGCAGCTTGGCCAGCACCTATGGCTACACCTTC. It translates to CASSLASTYGYTF.

J is TRBJ1-6 and V is TRBV6-6; unclear D gene. Germline V CDR1 and CDR2: MNHNY, SVGAGI (reference sequence). Trimming removed 5 bases from V and 5 bases from J, with 16 bases in between. CDR3 size: 16 residues. The CDR3: CASSMPEGVDNSPLHF. CDR3 coding DNA: TGTGCCAGCAGTATGCCTGAGGGCGTAGATAATTCACCCCTCCACTTT.

The table lists this clonotype with a few counts. The CDR3 DNA reads as TGCAGTGCTGAGGACATTTCCTACGAGCAGTACTTC. Protein product: CSAEDISYEQYF. The chain combines TRBV20-1 with TRBJ2-7; D may be TRBD1 (5 bases). Germline-derived CDR1 and CDR2 are DFQATT and SNEGSKA (reference sequence). The CDR3 length is 12 residues. V lost 5 bases and J lost 1, with 9 bases in between.

This chain links TRBV5-1 with TRBJ1-6; D unresolved. This CDR3 is built from 16 residues. In germline, CDR1 is SGHRS, CDR2 YFSETQ. Trimming took 1 base from V and 0 from J, leaving 8 bases between them. The CDR3 loop reads CASSLRASSYNSPLHF. The CDR3 bases are TGCGCCAGCAGCTTGAGAGCTTCCTCCTATAATTCACCCCTCCACTTT. Supplemented by reference TRBV5-1 and TRBJ1-6, the full variable domain reads KAGVTQTPRYLIKTRGQQVTLSCSPISGHRSVSWYQQTPGQGLQFLFEYFSETQRNKGNFPGRFSGRQFSNSRSEMNVSTLELGDSALYLCASSLRASSYNSPLHFGNGTRLTVT.

The CDR3 region has the DNA TGTGCCAGCAGCGTAGGACAGGTGTTCAATGAAAAACTGTTTTTT. Translation: CASSVGQVFNEKLFF. The chain employs TRBV9 and TRBJ1-4, with D maybe TRBD1 (6 bases). Germline CDR1 and CDR2: SGDLS and YYNGEE. V lost 0 bases and J lost 5, with 11 bases in between. The CDR3 sequence is 15 residues long.

This clonotype was detected only a few times. The chain recombines TRBV7-6 with TRBJ2-7, with no clear D. The CDR3 spans 13 residues. Germline V gene lookup returns CDR1 SGHVS and CDR2 FNYEAQ. V dropped 4 bases and J dropped 0 bases, with 7 bases sitting between them. The CDR3 nucleotides are TGTGCCAGCAGCTACTACGCCTCCTACGAGCAGTACTTC. Protein sequence: CASSYYASYEQYF.

This clonotype qualifies as medium-sized. This chain links TRBV7-2 with TRBJ1-5; D is unresolved. From germline, CDR1 is SGHTA and CDR2 FQGNSA. The CDR3 is 12 residues long. V gave up 1 base and J gave up 13 bases, with 11 bases separating them. CDR3 in DNA: TGTGCCAGCAGCTTAGACCGAGCCAGACAGCATTTT. It encodes CASSLDRARQHF.

The rearrangement links TRBV7-2 to TRBJ2-7; 7 positions match TRBD1. The CDR3 consists of 13 residues. The germline gives CDR1 SGHTA, CDR2 FQGNSA. V lost 5 bases and J lost 9; bases outside the gene matches: 10. CDR3 in amino acids: CASSVRQGRGQYF. CDR3 coding DNA: TGTGCCAGCAGCGTTCGACAGGGCCGAGGGCAGTACTTC.

This clonotype has ten or more counts. The chain couples TRBV18 to TRBJ1-5; D remains unclear. Germline CDR1 is KGHSH and CDR2 is LQKENI. The CDR3 contains 13 residues. V was cut by 4 bases and J by 6 bases, with 10 bases left in between. CDR3: CASSLWEGQPQHF. The CDR3 region has the DNA TGTGCCAGCTCACTCTGGGAGGGTCAGCCCCAGCATTTT.

This clonotype was counted ten times or more. A much larger clone is a single base away; this may be a read error. The chain has TRBV6-4 and TRBJ1-5, with TRBD1 as a possible D gene (6 bases). This CDR3 is built from 16 residues. Germline CDR1 reads MRHNA; CDR2 reads SNTAGT. The CDR3 spells CASSHSRTAQLWPQHF. The CDR3 DNA sequence: TGTGCCAGCAGTCACTCGAGGACAGCTCAATTGTGGCCCCAGCATTTT.

Comments on this clonotype: One end of the junction varies from germline; a read error may be responsible. V gene TRBV20-1 combines with J gene TRBJ1-4, with TRBD1 as a possible D gene (6 bases). The CDR3 spans 11 residues. Germline CDR1 is DFQATT and CDR2 is SNEGSKA (reference sequence). The chain's CDR3 is CSAGYRDKLLF. The CDR3 nucleotides are TGCAGTGCAGGGTACAGGGACAAACTGCTTTTT.

The rearrangement uses TRBV18 and TRBJ2-7, with D unresolved. The CDR3 length is 15 residues. Trimming left V 2 bases short and J 2 bases short, with 13 bases between. From germline, CDR1 is KGHSH and CDR2 LQKENI. The chain's CDR3 is CASSPEYSQAYEQYF. In nucleotides, the CDR3 is TGTGCCAGCTCACCAGAGTACAGCCAGGCCTACGAGCAGTACTTC.

There are many counts of this clonotype. The V call is TRBV7-2, the J call TRBJ1-1; tentative D call: TRBD1 (5 bases). V was cut by 4 bases and J by 6 bases, with 12 bases left in between. The CDR3 has 13 residues. The V gene's germline CDR1 is SGHTA and CDR2 FQGNSA. In DNA form, the CDR3 reads TGTGCCAGCAGCTCAGGGATGGTGGCTGAAGCTTTCTTT. Translating it yields CASSSGMVAEAFF.